Detailed here is one TCR beta chain. A few counts support this clonotype. Its specific antigen is unknown. No base-level quality is on record; no much larger clone is a single base apart. This specimen comes from a study of identical twins' blood T cells (dated by TCRdb to the early 2010s). A note on the overall study: The approximately 12 libraries, six for the alpha chain and six for the beta chain, together yielded about 50 million Illumina reads. Using next-generation sequencing, the study compared the TCR alpha and beta chain repertoires of three pairs of monozygous twins to assess how genetics influences repertoire formation. Overall study results and their limits: Environmental influences could not be excluded as an explanation for twin similarity, since twins were reared together. How many CDR3 clonotypes two donors shared depended mainly on the product of their cloneset sizes, and the twins did not clearly stray from this trend. Among the most abundant TCRbeta clonotypes, more CDR3 sequences were shared by each donor with her twin than with unrelated donors. Twin pairs were reported to be markedly more alike in V gene usage than unrelated donors were, even when looking at non-selected out-of-frame TCRbeta clonotypes. The proposed role of the TCRalpha J segment in MHC recognition during thymic selection was stated to require validation by independent studies.

The library was built by means of 5' RACE. The sequencer listed for this sample is Illumina Genome Analyzer IIx. The RNA-based TCR cDNA libraries were made using a previously described protocol that was modified in several ways. Sample-specific barcodes were introduced on both ends of each TCR cDNA library during cDNA synthesis and amplification to prevent cross-contamination. As for the original processing: Between about 95,000 and nearly 500,000 clonotypes were identified per individual, with about 2.2 to 4 million CDR3-containing reads per library. Reads with improper barcode index combinations were discarded, and clonesets were then built for each library with the MiTCR software. While assembling CDR3 clonotypes, MiTCR corrected PCR and sequencing errors and either filtered or rescued low-quality reads. Artificial out-of-frame clonotypes were removed by being mapped to in-frame sequences, with one indel in the CDR3 allowed. Similarity of V and J gene usage between donors was measured as Jensen-Shannon divergence divided by mean entropy. Starting from the raw public reads, TCRdb applied fastp trimming at Q25, assembled clones with MiXCR and retained in-frame beta chains. Merged by CDR3 protein, the rows form single entries marked with the most common genes and DNA. V and J calls and clone size were set by TCRdb, not the authors. Counted in this sample were roughly 380,000 distinct CDR3 sequences; about 28% of them appeared once. 6.1% of the sample rests with the top ten.

Donors were six healthy women forming three monozygous twin pairs. Each of the three twin pairs had been raised together, and the twins in each pair were thought likely to have encountered the same infectious agents and vaccines. TCR cDNA libraries were prepared from RNA that had been isolated from peripheral blood mononuclear cells. In the germline V gene, CDR1 corresponds to SGHRS and CDR2 to YFSETQ. The CDR3 numbers 15 residues from cysteine through phenylalanine. Only the CDR3 DNA stays, 45 bases, in frame from base 1. A distance of 11 bases separates the germline ends of V and J, which lose 1 base and 1 base respectively.

This sequence uses TRBV5-1 and TRBJ1-1, with no confidently assigned D gene. The sequenced sample was PBMCs. This TCR was recovered from a woman aged 18 to 55 in good health. The CDR3 here reads CASSLLTRGNTEAFF. The DNA reads as follows: TGCGCCAGCAGCTTGTTGACGCGGGGGAACACTGAAGCTTTCTTT. Reference TRBV5-1 and TRBJ1-1 genes cover what lies past the CDR3, so the full variable domain is KAGVTQTPRYLIKTRGQQVTLSCSPISGHRSVSWYQQTPGQGLQFLFEYFSETQRNKGNFPGRFSGRQFSNSRSEMNVSTLELGDSALYLCASSLLTRGNTEAFFGQGTRLTVV.